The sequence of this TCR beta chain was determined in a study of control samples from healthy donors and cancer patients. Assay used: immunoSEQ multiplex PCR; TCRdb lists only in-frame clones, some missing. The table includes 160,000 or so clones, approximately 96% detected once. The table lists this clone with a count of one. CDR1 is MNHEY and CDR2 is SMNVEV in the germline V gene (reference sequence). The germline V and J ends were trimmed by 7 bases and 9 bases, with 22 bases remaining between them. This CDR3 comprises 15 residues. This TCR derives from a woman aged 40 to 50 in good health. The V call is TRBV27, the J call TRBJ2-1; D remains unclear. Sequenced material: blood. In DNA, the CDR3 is TGTGCCAGCATATCACTCGTGAGCCCCAGGAGTGAGCAGTTCTTC. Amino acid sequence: CASISLVSPRSEQFF.